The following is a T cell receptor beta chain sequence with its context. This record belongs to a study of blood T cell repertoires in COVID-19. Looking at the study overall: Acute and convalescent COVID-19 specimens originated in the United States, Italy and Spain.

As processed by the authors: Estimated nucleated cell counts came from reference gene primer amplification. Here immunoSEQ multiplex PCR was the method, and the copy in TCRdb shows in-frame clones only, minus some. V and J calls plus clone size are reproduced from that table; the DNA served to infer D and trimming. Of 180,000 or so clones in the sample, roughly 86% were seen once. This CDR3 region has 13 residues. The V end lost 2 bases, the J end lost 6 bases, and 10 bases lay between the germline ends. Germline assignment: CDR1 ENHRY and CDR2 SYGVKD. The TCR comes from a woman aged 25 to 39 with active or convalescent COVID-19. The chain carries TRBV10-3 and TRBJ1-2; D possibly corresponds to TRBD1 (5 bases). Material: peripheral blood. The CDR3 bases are TGTGCCATCAGTGAGACCCCGGGGGATGGCTACACCTTC. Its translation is CAISETPGDGYTF.